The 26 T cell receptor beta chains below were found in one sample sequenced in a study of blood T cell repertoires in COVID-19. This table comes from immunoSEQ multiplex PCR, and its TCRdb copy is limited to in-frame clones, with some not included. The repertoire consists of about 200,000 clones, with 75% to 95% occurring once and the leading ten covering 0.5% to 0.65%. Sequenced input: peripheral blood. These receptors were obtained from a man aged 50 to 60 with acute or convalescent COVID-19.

Written as DNA, the CDR3 is TGTGCCAGCAGTGAAGGCCTAGCGGGGTACAAAAGAACCTACGAGCAGTACGTC. Residues: CASSEGLAGYKRTYEQYV. The gene calls are TRBV2 and TRBJ2-7; 9 bases line up with TRBD2. V gave up 1 base and J gave up 2 bases; unmatched junction bases: 12. Germline loops: CDR1 SNHLY, CDR2 FYNNEI. The CDR3 contains 18 residues.

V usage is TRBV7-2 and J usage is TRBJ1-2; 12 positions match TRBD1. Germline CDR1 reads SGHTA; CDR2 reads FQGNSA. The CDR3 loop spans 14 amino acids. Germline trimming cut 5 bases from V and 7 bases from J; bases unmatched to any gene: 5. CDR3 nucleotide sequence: TGTGCCAGCAGCCCGGGACAGGGGGCGACTGGCTACACCTTC. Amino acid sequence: CASSPGQGATGYTF.

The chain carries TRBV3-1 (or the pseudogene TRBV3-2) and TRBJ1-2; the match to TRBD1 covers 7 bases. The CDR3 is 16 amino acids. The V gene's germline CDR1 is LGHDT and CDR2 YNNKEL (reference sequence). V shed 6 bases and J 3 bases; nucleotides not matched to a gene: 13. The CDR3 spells CASSQVPGQTYYGYTF. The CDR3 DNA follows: TGTGCCAGCAGTCAGGTCCCGGGACAGACCTACTATGGCTACACCTTC.

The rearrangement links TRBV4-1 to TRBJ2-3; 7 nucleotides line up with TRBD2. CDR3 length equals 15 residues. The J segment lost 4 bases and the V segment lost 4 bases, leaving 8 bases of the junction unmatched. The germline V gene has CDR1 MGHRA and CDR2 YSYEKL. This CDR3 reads CASSLAGTMPDTQYF. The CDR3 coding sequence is TGCGCCAGCAGCCTTGCCGGGACTATGCCAGATACGCAGTATTTT.

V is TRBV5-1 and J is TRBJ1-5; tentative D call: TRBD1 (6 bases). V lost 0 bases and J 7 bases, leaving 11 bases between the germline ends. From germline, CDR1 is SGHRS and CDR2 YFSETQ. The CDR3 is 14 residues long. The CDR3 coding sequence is TGCGCCAGCAGCTTGGCGGCAGGGGAACAGCCCCAGCATTTT. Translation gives CASSLAAGEQPQHF.

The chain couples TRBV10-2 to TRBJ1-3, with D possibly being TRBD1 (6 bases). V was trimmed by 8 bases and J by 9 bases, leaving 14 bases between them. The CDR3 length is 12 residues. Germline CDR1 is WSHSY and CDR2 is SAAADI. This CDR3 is CASLGAGATIYF. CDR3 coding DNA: TGCGCCAGCCTAGGGGCAGGGGCCACCATATATTTT.

CDR3 residues: CAIRPMGGQETQYF. CDR3 nucleotides: TGTGCCATCAGACCCATGGGGGGCCAAGAGACCCAGTACTTC. J is TRBJ2-5 and V is TRBV10-3, with D perhaps TRBD2 (6 bases). The length of the CDR3 is 14 residues. V was clipped by 6 bases and J by 1 base, with 12 bases between them. Germline V gene lookup returns CDR1 ENHRY and CDR2 SYGVKD.

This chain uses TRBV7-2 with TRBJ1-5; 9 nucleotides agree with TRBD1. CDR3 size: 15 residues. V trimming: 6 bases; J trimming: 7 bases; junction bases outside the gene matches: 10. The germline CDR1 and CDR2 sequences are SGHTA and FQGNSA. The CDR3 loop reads CASRQAGTGRQPQHF. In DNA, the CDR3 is TGTGCCAGCAGACAAGCCGGGACAGGGCGGCAGCCCCAGCATTTT.

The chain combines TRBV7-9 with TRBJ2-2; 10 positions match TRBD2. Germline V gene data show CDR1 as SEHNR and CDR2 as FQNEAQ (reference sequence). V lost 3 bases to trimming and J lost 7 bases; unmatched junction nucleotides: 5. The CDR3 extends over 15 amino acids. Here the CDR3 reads CASSFLAGDNGELFF. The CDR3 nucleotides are TGTGCCAGCAGCTTTCTAGCGGGAGACAACGGGGAGCTGTTTTTT.

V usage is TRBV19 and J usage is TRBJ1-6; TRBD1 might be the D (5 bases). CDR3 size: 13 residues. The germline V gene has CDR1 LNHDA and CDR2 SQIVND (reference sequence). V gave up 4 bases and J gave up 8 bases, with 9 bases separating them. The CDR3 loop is CASSKTGDSPLHF. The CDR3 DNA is TGTGCCAGTAGTAAAACAGGAGATTCACCCCTCCACTTT.

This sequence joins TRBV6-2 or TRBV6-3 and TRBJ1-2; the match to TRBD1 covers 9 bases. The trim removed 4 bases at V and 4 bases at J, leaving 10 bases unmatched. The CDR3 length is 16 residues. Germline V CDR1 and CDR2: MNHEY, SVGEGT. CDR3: CASSLRTGETPYGYTF. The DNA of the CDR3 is TGTGCCAGCAGTTTGCGGACAGGGGAAACTCCCTATGGCTACACCTTC.

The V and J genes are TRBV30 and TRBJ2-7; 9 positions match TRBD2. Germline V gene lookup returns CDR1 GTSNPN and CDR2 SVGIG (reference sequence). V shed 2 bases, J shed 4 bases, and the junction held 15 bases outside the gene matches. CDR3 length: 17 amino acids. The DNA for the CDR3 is TGTGCCTGGAGTCGAATGAGGACTAGCGCTTCGATATACGAGCAGTACTTC. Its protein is CAWSRMRTSASIYEQYF. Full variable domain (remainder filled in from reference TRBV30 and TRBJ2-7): SQTIHQWPATLVQPVGSPLSLECTVEGTSNPNLYWYRQAAGRGLQLLFYSVGIGQISSEVPQNLSASRPQDRQFILSSKKLLLSDSGFYLCAWSRMRTSASIYEQYFGPGTRLTVT.

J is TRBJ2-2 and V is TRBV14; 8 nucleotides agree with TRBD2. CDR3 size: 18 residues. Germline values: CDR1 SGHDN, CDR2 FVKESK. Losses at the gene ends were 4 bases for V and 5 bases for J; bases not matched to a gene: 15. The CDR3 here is CASSPNRREARGTGELFF. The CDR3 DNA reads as TGTGCCAGCAGCCCGAACCGGCGGGAGGCCCGGGGGACCGGGGAGCTGTTTTTT.

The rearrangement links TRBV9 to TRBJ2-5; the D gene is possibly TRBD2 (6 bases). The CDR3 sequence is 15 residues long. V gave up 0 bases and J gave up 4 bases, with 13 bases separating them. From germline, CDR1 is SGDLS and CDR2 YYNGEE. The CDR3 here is CASSVDTGVGETQYF. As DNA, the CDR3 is TGTGCCAGCAGCGTAGATACGGGAGTGGGAGAGACCCAGTACTTC.

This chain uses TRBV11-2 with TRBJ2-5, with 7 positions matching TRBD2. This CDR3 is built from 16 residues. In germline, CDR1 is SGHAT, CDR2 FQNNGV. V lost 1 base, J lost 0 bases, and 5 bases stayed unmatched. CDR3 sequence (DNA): TGTGCCAGCAGCTTAGGGCTAGCGGTAGACCAAGAGACCCAGTACTTC. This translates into CASSLGLAVDQETQYF.

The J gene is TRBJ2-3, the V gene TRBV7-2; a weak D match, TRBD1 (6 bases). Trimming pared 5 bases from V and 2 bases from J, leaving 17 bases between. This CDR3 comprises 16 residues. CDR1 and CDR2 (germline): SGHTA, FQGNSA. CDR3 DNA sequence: TGTGCCAGCAGCCAGCGACAGGTATTATCCACAGATACGCAGTATTTT. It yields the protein CASSQRQVLSTDTQYF.

In DNA form, the CDR3 reads TGTGCCAGCAGTTACTCACAGCAAACTGGAGGAAACACCATATATTTT. Its translation: CASSYSQQTGGNTIYF. V and J are TRBV6-5 and TRBJ1-3; D gene uncertain. V shed 0 bases and J shed 4 bases, with 13 bases lying between them. Germline loops: CDR1 MNHEY, CDR2 SVGAGI. This CDR3 region has 16 residues.

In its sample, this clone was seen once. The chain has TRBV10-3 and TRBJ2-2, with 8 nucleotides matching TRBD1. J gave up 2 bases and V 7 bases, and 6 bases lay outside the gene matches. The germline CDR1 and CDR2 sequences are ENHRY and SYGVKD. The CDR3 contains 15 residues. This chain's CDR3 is CAINSGTGNTGELFF. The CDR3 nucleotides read TGTGCCATCAACTCCGGGACAGGAAACACCGGGGAGCTGTTTTTT.

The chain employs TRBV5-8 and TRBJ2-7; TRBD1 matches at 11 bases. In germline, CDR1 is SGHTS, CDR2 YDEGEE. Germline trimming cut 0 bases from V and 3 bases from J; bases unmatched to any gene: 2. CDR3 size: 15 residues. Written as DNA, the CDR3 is TGTGCCAGCAGCTTGGGGGGGACAGGGGGCTACGAGCAGTACTTC. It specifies CASSLGGTGGYEQYF.

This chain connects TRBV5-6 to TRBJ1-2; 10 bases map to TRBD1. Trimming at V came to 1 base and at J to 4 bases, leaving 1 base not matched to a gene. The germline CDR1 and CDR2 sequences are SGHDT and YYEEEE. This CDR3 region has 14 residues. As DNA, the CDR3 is TGTGCCAGCAGCTTGTGGGACAGGGGCTATGGCTACACCTTC. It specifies CASSLWDRGYGYTF.

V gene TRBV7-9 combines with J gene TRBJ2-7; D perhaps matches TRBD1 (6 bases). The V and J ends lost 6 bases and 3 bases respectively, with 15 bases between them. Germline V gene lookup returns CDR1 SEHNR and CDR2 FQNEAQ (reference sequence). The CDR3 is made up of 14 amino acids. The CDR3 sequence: CASSPPSGDYEQYV. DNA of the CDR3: TGTGCCAGCAGTCCACCCTCAGGGGACTACGAGCAGTACGTC.

CDR3 DNA: TGTGCCTGTATTTCCGGGACAGGGTTTGAGACCCAGTACTTC. Amino acid sequence: CACISGTGFETQYF. The chain couples TRBV30 to TRBJ2-5; 9 bases line up with TRBD1. Germline V lookup: CDR1 GTSNPN, CDR2 SVGIG (reference sequence). The CDR3 extends over 14 amino acids. V dropped 6 bases and J dropped 5; count of bases not matched to a gene: 10.

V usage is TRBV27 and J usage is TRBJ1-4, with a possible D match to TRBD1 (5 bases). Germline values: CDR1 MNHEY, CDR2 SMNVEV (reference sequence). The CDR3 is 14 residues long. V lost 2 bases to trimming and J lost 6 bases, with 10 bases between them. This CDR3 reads CASSLGQGYEKLFF. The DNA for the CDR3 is TGTGCCAGCAGTTTAGGGCAGGGTTATGAAAAACTGTTTTTT.

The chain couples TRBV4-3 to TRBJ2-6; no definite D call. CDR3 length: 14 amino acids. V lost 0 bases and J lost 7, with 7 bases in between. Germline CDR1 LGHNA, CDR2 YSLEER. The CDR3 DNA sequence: TGCGCCAGCAGCCAAGATCAGGTAGCCAACGTCCTGACTTTC. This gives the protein CASSQDQVANVLTF.

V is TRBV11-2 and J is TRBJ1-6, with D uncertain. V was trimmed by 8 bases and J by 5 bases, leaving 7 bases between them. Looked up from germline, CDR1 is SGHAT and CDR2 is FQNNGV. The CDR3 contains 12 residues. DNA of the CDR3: TGTGCCAGCGTTTCCAATAATTCACCCCTCCACTTT. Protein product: CASVSNNSPLHF.

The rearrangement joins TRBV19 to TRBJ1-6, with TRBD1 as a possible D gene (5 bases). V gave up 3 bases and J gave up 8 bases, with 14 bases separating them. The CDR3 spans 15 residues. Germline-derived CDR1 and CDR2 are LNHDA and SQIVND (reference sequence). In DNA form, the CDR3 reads TGTGCCAGTAGTATGGGGGGGGGTGTTGATTCACCCCTCCACTTT. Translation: CASSMGGGVDSPLHF.